The following is a TCR beta chain sequence with its context. The sample comes from a study of blood T cell repertoires in COVID-19. Background on the study: Sources were T cells, B-cell-depleted T cells, or PBMCs; the material itself was cDNA or gDNA.

Per the authors' pipeline: The authors estimated nucleated cell counts from reference gene primer amplification. Clones were read by immunoSEQ multiplex PCR, and TCRdb kept only the in-frame ones, dropping some. The V and J calls and clone size were taken over from that table, and D and trimming were inferred from the DNA. This repertoire shows about 270,000 clones, 86% found once; its top ten account for around 8.8%. CDR1 is MNHEY, CDR2 SVGAGI, per germline. The CDR3 runs 14 residues. Trimming took off 6 bases at V and 3 bases at J, with 15 bases between the two ends. This chain links TRBV6-5 with TRBJ2-7, with a possible D match to TRBD1 (6 bases). The clonotype originates from a man aged 40-49 years with active or convalescent COVID-19. Material for sequencing was peripheral blood. For the CDR3, the DNA is TGTGCCAGCAGAAACCGGGACACCGGCTACGAGCAGTACTTC. It codes for CASRNRDTGYEQYF.